Listed here are 30 T cell receptor beta chains from one sample, sequenced in a study of identical twins listed by TCRdb under 2016. Libraries were prepared through 5' RACE. The run used an Illumina HiSeq 2000. TCRdb trimmed the raw reads at Q25, called clones with MiXCR and kept productive beta chains. For every CDR3 protein sequence, its rows merge into one entry that carries the most common genes and DNA. The sample table contains 300,000 to 400,000 distinct CDR3 sequences; only one count was recorded for about 12% of them. Approximately 7.9% of the sample is in the top ten clones. Separately, the same data were catalogued under a study of yellow fever vaccine responses in identical twins.

The material sequenced was CD8+ T cells sorted from blood. The receptors originated from a woman aged 18-35 years in good health.

A few counts support this clonotype. The chain combines TRBV29-1 with TRBJ2-1; D is tentatively TRBD1 or TRBD2 (5 bases each). From germline, CDR1 is SQVTM and CDR2 ANQGSEA. The CDR3 is 11 residues long. Trimming stripped 4 bases from V and 6 bases from J, with 7 bases between. The DNA for the CDR3 is TGCAGCGTTGCGGGGCGCAATGAGCAGTTCTTC. As protein: CSVAGRNEQFF.

Only a few counts were recorded for this clonotype. The genes are TRBV7-9 and TRBJ1-1; a possible D gene is TRBD1 (6 bases). The germline gives CDR1 SEHNR, CDR2 FQNEAQ (reference sequence). This CDR3 is built from 13 residues. Trimming removed 11 bases from V and 6 bases from J, with 19 bases in between. The CDR3 DNA sequence: TGTGCCCTCCGCCCCGGGGGCAACGCTGAAGCTTTCTTT. It yields the protein CALRPGGNAEAFF.

In nucleotides, the CDR3 is TGTGCCAGCAGCTTACCGGATGTAAAGGGGTGGGGAGCTTTCTTT. Translated, it gives CASSLPDVKGWGAFF. This sequence joins TRBV7-9 and TRBJ1-1; tentatively, D is TRBD1 (5 bases). Germline loops: CDR1 SEHNR, CDR2 FQNEAQ (reference sequence). There are 15 residues in the CDR3. V lost 2 bases, J lost 10 bases, and 20 bases lay in between.

In this sample, this clonotype turned up a few times. The V and J genes are TRBV20-1 and TRBJ2-3, with D unclear. The germline V gene encodes CDR1 DFQATT and CDR2 SNEGSKA (reference sequence). This CDR3 is 11 amino acids long. The V end lost 3 bases, the J end lost 5 bases, and 6 bases lay between the germline ends. The CDR3 sequence: CSASKIDTQYF. The CDR3 DNA reads TGCAGTGCTAGTAAAATAGATACGCAGTATTTT.

This clonotype has only a few counts. The chain has TRBV10-2 and TRBJ2-6, with D tentatively TRBD2 (5 bases). V was clipped by 0 bases and J by 11 bases, with 14 bases between them. The CDR3 runs to 15 residues. In germline, CDR1 is WSHSY, CDR2 SAAADI. The CDR3 coding sequence is TGCGCCAGCAGTGAGTCCGCGGCAGCGGCAGACGTCCTGACTTTC. It translates to CASSESAAAADVLTF.

This clonotype was seen a few times. J is TRBJ1-5 and V is TRBV27; 10 bases fit TRBD1. The CDR3 length is 15 residues. Looked up from germline, CDR1 is MNHEY and CDR2 is SMNVEV (reference sequence). With 3 bases clipped from V and 6 bases from J, the junction kept 5 bases outside the gene matches. CDR3 protein: CASSFQTGGPQPQHF. The CDR3 DNA reads TGTGCCAGCAGTTTCCAGACAGGGGGCCCTCAGCCCCAGCATTTT.

The chain recombines TRBV4-1 with TRBJ1-6; D is ambiguous. The CDR3 extends over 16 amino acids. The germline CDR1 and CDR2 sequences are MGHRA and YSYEKL. The V end lost 0 bases, the J end lost 3 bases, and 9 bases lay between the germline ends. The CDR3 spells CASSQERSYYNSPLHF. CDR3 DNA sequence: TGCGCCAGCAGCCAAGAGCGGTCCTACTATAATTCACCCCTCCACTTT.

This clonotype was observed a handful of times. The J gene is TRBJ2-7, the V gene TRBV6-1; 8 nucleotides align to TRBD1. CDR1 MNHNS and CDR2 SASEGT come from the germline V gene. The CDR3 has 16 amino acids. J was trimmed by 1 base and V by 1 base; bases with no gene match: 6. CDR3 amino acids: CASSEDGDRTSYEQYF. As DNA, the CDR3 is TGTGCCAGCAGTGAAGACGGGGACAGGACATCCTACGAGCAGTACTTC.

The chain couples TRBV27 to TRBJ2-3; TRBD1 agrees at 8 bases. The junction had 9 bases not matched to a gene; V was cut back by 5 bases and J by 8 bases. Looked up from germline, CDR1 is MNHEY and CDR2 is SMNVEV (reference sequence). The CDR3 length is 14 residues. CDR3 DNA sequence: TGTGCCAGCAGTCCGGGGACAGGACTCGGTACGCAGTATTTT. Amino acid sequence: CASSPGTGLGTQYF.

This clonotype was seen ten or more times. The chain joins TRBV4-1 to TRBJ1-1, with D perhaps TRBD1 (5 bases). From germline, CDR1 is MGHRA and CDR2 YSYEKL. This CDR3 is built from 13 residues. V lost 0 bases to trimming and J lost 5 bases, with 7 bases between them. This chain's CDR3 is CASSQEAGTEAFF. For the CDR3, the DNA is TGCGCCAGCAGCCAAGAGGCAGGGACTGAAGCTTTCTTT.

The chain uses TRBV28 and TRBJ2-3; 10 bases align to TRBD2. V trimming: 3 bases; J trimming: 4 bases; junction bases outside the gene matches: 7. CDR3 length equals 16 residues. Per the germline V gene, CDR1 is MDHEN and CDR2 is SYDVKM. CDR3 sequence (DNA): TGTGCCAGCAGTTTTGCTAGCGGGAGCCCCTCAGATACGCAGTATTTT. Amino acids: CASSFASGSPSDTQYF. Variable domain in full (rest from reference TRBV28 and TRBJ2-3): DVKVTQSSRYLVKRTGEKVFLECVQDMDHENMFWYRQDPGLGLRLIYFSYDVKMKEKGDIPEGYSVSREKKERFSLILESASTNQTSMYLCASSFASGSPSDTQYFGPGTRLTVL.

This clonotype turned up a few times. The chain uses TRBV11-2 and TRBJ2-3, with D unresolved. The CDR3 sequence is 14 residues long. V was trimmed by 5 bases and J by 5 bases, leaving 14 bases between them. Germline values: CDR1 SGHAT, CDR2 FQNNGV. The CDR3 DNA follows: TGTGCCAGCAGCCCTCCCGGAAGTTTAGATACGCAGTATTTT. Translation: CASSPPGSLDTQYF.

Many counts were recorded for this clonotype. The chain joins TRBV6-1 to TRBJ2-7; maybe TRBD1 (5 bases). The ends were cut back, 6 bases at V and 1 base at J, with 10 bases in the middle. Germline V gene lookup returns CDR1 MNHNS and CDR2 SASEGT. The length of the CDR3 is 13 residues. The CDR3 spells CASSNRQSYEQYV. The DNA for the CDR3 is TGTGCCAGCAGCAACAGACAGTCCTACGAGCAGTACGTC.

This clonotype was seen ten or more times. The chain uses TRBV4-1 and TRBJ2-3; 9 nucleotides agree with TRBD2. Trimming cost V 0 bases and J 4 bases; bases outside gene matches: 2. Germline V gene sequence: CDR1 MGHRA, CDR2 YSYEKL. The length of the CDR3 is 15 residues. The CDR3 DNA is TGCGCCAGCAGCCAAGAAGCTAGCGGGGCAGATACGCAGTATTTT. Its protein product is CASSQEASGADTQYF.

This clonotype was counted at least ten times. This rearrangement joins TRBV4-1 to TRBJ2-1; D is unresolved. CDR3 length: 14 amino acids. Per the germline V gene, CDR1 is MGHRA and CDR2 is YSYEKL. Trimming removed 1 base at V and 9 bases at J, with 13 bases between. In DNA, the CDR3 is TGCGCCAGCAGCCAAGGAGGCTGGCCGGGTGAGCAGTTCTTC. Amino acids: CASSQGGWPGEQFF.

This clonotype has only a few counts. The chain joins TRBV4-1 to TRBJ1-1; no clear D. The CDR3 is 14 residues long. The germline gives CDR1 MGHRA, CDR2 YSYEKL. The ends were cut back, 2 bases at V and 1 base at J, with 8 bases in the middle. CDR3 in amino acids: CASSQYMGNTEAFF. For the CDR3, the DNA is TGCGCCAGCAGCCAATACATGGGGAACACTGAAGCTTTCTTT.

This clonotype was detected only a few times. V gene TRBV9 combines with J gene TRBJ1-2, with D possibly being TRBD1 (6 bases). Trimming stripped 0 bases from V and 7 bases from J, with 16 bases between. The CDR3 has 15 amino acids. Per the germline V gene, CDR1 is SGDLS and CDR2 is YYNGEE. CDR3: CASSVEAGAGGGYTF. The CDR3 DNA reads as TGTGCCAGCAGCGTAGAAGCGGGGGCTGGAGGTGGCTACACCTTC.

This clonotype has only a few counts. The CDR3 DNA reads as TGCGCCAGCAGCCCCGGGGAGGGGACAGTCTATGGCTACACCTTC. Protein: CASSPGEGTVYGYTF. The genes are TRBV4-1 and TRBJ1-2; 7 positions agree with TRBD1. CDR1 and CDR2 from the germline V gene are MGHRA and YSYEKL. The V segment lost 4 bases and the J segment 4 bases; nucleotides outside the gene matches: 9. This CDR3 comprises 15 residues.

The rearrangement uses TRBV27 and TRBJ2-7; no clear D. Trimming took off 5 bases at V and 6 bases at J, with 17 bases between the two ends. This CDR3 has 14 residues. Germline CDR1 and CDR2: MNHEY and SMNVEV (reference sequence). The DNA for the CDR3 is TGTGCCAGCAGTCTAAGCCTCGGTCTTAGCGAGCAGTACTTC. Its protein product is CASSLSLGLSEQYF.

The V and J genes are TRBV3-1 and TRBJ1-1; D is uncertain. Trimming pared 0 bases from V and 0 bases from J, leaving 8 bases between. The CDR3 length is 15 residues. In germline, CDR1 is LGHDT, CDR2 YNNKEL (reference sequence). The CDR3 DNA reads TGTGCCAGCAGCCAAGAAATGGGTCTGAACACTGAAGCTTTCTTT. It translates to CASSQEMGLNTEAFF.

This sequence joins TRBV15 and TRBJ2-6; 14 bases agree with TRBD2. Losses at the gene ends were 3 bases for V and 0 bases for J; bases not matched to a gene: 4. Per the germline V gene, CDR1 is LNHNV and CDR2 is YYDKDF (reference sequence). CDR3 length: 19 residues. The CDR3 region is CATSRGLAGVSSGANVLTF. CDR3 coding DNA: TGTGCCACCAGCAGGGGACTAGCGGGAGTGTCCTCTGGGGCCAACGTCCTGACTTTC.

The rearrangement links TRBV20-1 to TRBJ2-3; possibly TRBD2 for D (6 bases). The V end lost 0 bases, the J end lost 4 bases, and 20 bases lay between the germline ends. Germline-derived CDR1 and CDR2 are DFQATT and SNEGSKA (reference sequence). This CDR3 spans 17 amino acids. The chain's CDR3 is CSARDGDSISKPDTQYF. The CDR3 DNA reads TGCAGTGCTAGAGATGGGGACTCGATCTCTAAGCCAGATACGCAGTATTTT.

This clonotype was detected only a few times. V gene TRBV2 combines with J gene TRBJ2-7; D remains unclear. The V end was cut by 10 bases, the J end by 3 bases, with 22 bases between. Germline loops: CDR1 SNHLY, CDR2 FYNNEI. The CDR3 is 15 residues long. The CDR3 here is CATSPSSERYYEQYF. CDR3 coding DNA: TGTGCCACCAGCCCCTCCTCGGAGCGATACTACGAGCAGTACTTC.

This clonotype was seen a few times. V gene TRBV20-1 combines with J gene TRBJ2-1, with 14 bases fitting TRBD2. Germline V gene data show CDR1 as DFQATT and CDR2 as SNEGSKA (reference sequence). J was trimmed by 0 bases and V by 2 bases; bases with no gene match: 6. The CDR3 sequence is 18 residues long. CDR3 DNA: TGCAGTGCTAGACGGACCGGGACTAGCGGGAGCTCCTACAATGAGCAGTTCTTC. Its protein product is CSARRTGTSGSSYNEQFF.

This sequence joins TRBV9 and TRBJ2-3; 8 bases line up with TRBD1. The CDR3 covers 17 residues. Unmatched junction bases numbered 8, after V lost 0 bases and J lost 2 bases. The germline gives CDR1 SGDLS, CDR2 YYNGEE. CDR3 region: CASSVGGDRRNTDTQYF. The CDR3 DNA is TGTGCCAGCAGCGTAGGGGGGGACAGGCGGAACACAGATACGCAGTATTTT. Drawing the rest from reference TRBV9 and TRBJ2-3, the complete variable domain is DSGVTQTPKHLITATGQRVTLRCSPRSGDLSVYWYQQSLDQGLQFLIQYYNGEERAKGNILERFSAQQFPDLHSELNLSSLELGDSALYFCASSVGGDRRNTDTQYFGPGTRLTVL.

The chain couples TRBV5-5 to TRBJ2-2; 14 bases are shared with TRBD2. The CDR3 sequence is 17 residues long. Germline CDR1 SGHKS, CDR2 YYEKEE (reference sequence). V lost 5 bases to trimming and J lost 5 bases; unmatched junction nucleotides: 8. CDR3 region: CASSYTGTSGSTGELFF. As DNA, the CDR3 is TGTGCCAGCAGTTACACCGGGACTAGCGGGAGTACCGGGGAGCTGTTTTTT.

The chain uses TRBV27 and TRBJ2-7; TRBD1 matches at 9 bases. The CDR3 contains 15 residues. CDR1 is MNHEY, CDR2 SMNVEV, per germline (reference sequence). V was pared by 3 bases and J by 4 bases, with 7 bases of the junction left unmatched. CDR3 loop: CASSFLGDRVYEQYV. The CDR3 coding sequence is TGTGCCAGCAGTTTTTTGGGGGACAGGGTGTACGAGCAGTACGTC.

This clonotype showed up many times. The chain couples TRBV5-1 to TRBJ2-3, with 9 bases that match TRBD2. The junction had 8 bases not matched to a gene; V was cut back by 4 bases and J by 2 bases. Germline assignment: CDR1 SGHRS and CDR2 YFSETQ. The CDR3 runs 16 residues. The CDR3 loop is CASSTGLATNTDTQYF. The CDR3 nucleotides are TGCGCCAGCAGCACCGGACTAGCGACTAACACAGATACGCAGTATTTT.

The J gene is TRBJ2-4, the V gene TRBV7-9, with 7 positions matching TRBD1. Looked up from germline, CDR1 is SEHNR and CDR2 is FQNEAQ (reference sequence). After removal of 5 bases from V and 0 bases from J, the junction contained 7 bases not matched to a gene. CDR3 length equals 16 residues. The CDR3 region has the DNA TGTGCCAGCAGCCCAAACAGGGGAATAGCCAAAAACATTCAGTACTTC. Its translation: CASSPNRGIAKNIQYF. The variable domain in full, completed from reference TRBV7-9 and TRBJ2-4, reads DTGVSQNPRHKITKRGQNVTFRCDPISEHNRLYWYRQTLGQGPEFLTYFQNEAQLEKSRLLSDRFSAERPKGSFSTLEIQRTEQGDSAMYLCASSPNRGIAKNIQYFGAGTRLSVL.

This clonotype was seen many times. The genes are TRBV5-6 and TRBJ1-1; 8 bases align to TRBD1. CDR1 SGHDT and CDR2 YYEEEE come from the germline V gene. V lost 3 bases and J lost 7; bases outside the gene matches: 8. The CDR3 length is 14 residues. For the CDR3, the DNA is TGTGCCAGCAGCTACGGGACAGGTCCGGGTGAAGCTTTCTTT. This encodes CASSYGTGPGEAFF.